This T cell receptor (beta chain) was sequenced for a study of glioma-infiltrating T cells after dendritic cell vaccination. Libraries were prepared by immunoSEQ multiplex PCR; TCRdb keeps only in-frame clonotypes and omits some of them. The data show more than 70,000 clones, with around 87% seen just once and 2% to 2.5% held by the top ten. CDR1 is MNHEY, CDR2 SMNVEV, per germline (reference sequence). Trimming took 9 bases from V and 5 from J; bases not matched to a gene: 20. This CDR3 has 17 residues. Time point defined: after dendritic cell vaccination, including at tumor progression/relapse. Material: blood, obtained after dendritic cell vaccination. The rearrangement links TRBV27 to TRBJ1-1; 8 bases line up with TRBD1. This receptor was taken from a human donor with glioblastoma. The CDR3 loop is CASKQGGWYGLWTEAFF. The CDR3 coding sequence is TGTGCCAGTAAACAGGGGGGTTGGTACGGTCTATGGACTGAAGCTTTCTTT.